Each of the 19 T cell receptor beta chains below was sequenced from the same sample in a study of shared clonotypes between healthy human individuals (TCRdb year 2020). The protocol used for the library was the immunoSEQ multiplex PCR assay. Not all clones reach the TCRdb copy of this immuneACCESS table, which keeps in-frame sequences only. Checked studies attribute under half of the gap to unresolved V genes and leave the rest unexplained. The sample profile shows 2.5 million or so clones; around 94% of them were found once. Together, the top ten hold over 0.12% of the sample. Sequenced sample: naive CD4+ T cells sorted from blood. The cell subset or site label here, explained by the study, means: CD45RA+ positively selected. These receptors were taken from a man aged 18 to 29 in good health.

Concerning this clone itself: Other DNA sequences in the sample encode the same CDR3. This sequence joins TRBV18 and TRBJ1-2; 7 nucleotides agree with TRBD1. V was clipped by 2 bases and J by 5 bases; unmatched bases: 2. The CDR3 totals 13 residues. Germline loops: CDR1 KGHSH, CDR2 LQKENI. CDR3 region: CASSPDREYGYTF. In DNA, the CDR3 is TGTGCCAGCTCACCAGACAGGGAGTATGGCTACACCTTC.

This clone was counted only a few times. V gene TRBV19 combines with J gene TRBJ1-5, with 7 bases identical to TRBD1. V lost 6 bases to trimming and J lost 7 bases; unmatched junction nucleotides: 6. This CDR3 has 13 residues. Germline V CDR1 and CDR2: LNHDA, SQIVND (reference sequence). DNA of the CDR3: TGTGCCAGTAGCGGGACAGTGAAACAGCCCCAGCATTTT. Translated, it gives CASSGTVKQPQHF.

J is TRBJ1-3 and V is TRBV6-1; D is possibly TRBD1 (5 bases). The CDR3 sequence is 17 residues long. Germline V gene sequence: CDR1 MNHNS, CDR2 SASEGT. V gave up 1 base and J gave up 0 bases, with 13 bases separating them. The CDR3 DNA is TGTGCCAGCAGTGAAGGGTCAGGGACTATCTCTGGAAACACCATATATTTT. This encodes CASSEGSGTISGNTIYF.

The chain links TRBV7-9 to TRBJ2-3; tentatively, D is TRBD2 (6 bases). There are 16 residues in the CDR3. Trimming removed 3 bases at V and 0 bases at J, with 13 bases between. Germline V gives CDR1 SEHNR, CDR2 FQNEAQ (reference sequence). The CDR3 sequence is CASSFPGSSSTDTQYF. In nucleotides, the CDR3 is TGTGCCAGCAGCTTTCCCGGGAGCTCAAGCACAGATACGCAGTATTTT.

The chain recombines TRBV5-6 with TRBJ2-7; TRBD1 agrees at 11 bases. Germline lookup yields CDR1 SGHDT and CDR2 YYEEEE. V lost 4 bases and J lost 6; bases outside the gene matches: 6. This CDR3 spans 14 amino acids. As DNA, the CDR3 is TGTGCCAGCAGCCCCGGACAGGGGGCTCGCGAGCAGTACTTC. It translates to CASSPGQGAREQYF.

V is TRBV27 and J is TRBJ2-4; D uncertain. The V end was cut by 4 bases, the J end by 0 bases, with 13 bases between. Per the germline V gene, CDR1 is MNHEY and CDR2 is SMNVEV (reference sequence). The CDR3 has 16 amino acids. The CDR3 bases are TGTGCCAGCAGTTCTCGGGCCCTGGGAGCCAAAAACATTCAGTACTTC. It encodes CASSSRALGAKNIQYF.

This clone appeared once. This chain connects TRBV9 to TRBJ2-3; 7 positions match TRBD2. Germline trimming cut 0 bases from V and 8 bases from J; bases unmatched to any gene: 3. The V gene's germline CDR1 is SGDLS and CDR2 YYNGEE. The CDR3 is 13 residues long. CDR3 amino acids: CASSVGDYLTQYF. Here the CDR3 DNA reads TGTGCCAGCAGCGTAGGGGACTACCTTACGCAGTATTTT. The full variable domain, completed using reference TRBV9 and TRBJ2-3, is DSGVTQTPKHLITATGQRVTLRCSPRSGDLSVYWYQQSLDQGLQFLIQYYNGEERAKGNILERFSAQQFPDLHSELNLSSLELGDSALYFCASSVGDYLTQYFGPGTRLTVL.

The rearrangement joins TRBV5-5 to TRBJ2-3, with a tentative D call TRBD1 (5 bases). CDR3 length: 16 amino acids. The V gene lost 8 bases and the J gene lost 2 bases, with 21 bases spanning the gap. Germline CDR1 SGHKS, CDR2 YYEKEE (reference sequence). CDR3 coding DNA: TGTGCCAGTCAGCTTGGTCAGGGCCCGTACACAGATACGCAGTATTTT. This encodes CASQLGQGPYTDTQYF.

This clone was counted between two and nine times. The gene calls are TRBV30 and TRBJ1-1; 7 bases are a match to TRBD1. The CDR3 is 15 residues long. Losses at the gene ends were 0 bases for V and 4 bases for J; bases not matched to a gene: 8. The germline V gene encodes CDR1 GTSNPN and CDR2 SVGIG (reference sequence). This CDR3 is CAWSVPRGLITEAFF. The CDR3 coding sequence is TGTGCCTGGAGTGTACCGAGGGGGCTGATCACTGAAGCTTTCTTT.

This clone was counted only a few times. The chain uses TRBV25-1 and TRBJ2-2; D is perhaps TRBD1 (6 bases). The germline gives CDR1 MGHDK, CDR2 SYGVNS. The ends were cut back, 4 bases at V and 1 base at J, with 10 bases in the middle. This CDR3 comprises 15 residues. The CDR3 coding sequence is TGTGCCAGCAGTGTGCCGGGACAGAACACCGGGGAGCTGTTTTTT. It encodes CASSVPGQNTGELFF.

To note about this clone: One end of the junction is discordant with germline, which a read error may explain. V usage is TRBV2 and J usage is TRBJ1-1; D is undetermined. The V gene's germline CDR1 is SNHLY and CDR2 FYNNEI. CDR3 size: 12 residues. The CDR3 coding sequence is TGTGCCAGCAGGGAAGAGAACACTGAAGCTTTCTTT. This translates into CASREENTEAFF.

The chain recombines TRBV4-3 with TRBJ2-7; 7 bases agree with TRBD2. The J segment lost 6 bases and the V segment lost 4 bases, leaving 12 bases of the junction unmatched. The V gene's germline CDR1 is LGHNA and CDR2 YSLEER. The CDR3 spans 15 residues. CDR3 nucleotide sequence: TGCGCCAGCAGCCTTTCGCGGGAGACTTTCCGCGAGCAGTACTTC. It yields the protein CASSLSRETFREQYF.

The CDR3 coding sequence is TGTGCCAGCAGTCCGTCAGGGGGACACGCAGATACGCAGTATTTT. This translates into CASSPSGGHADTQYF. The chain combines TRBV28 with TRBJ2-3; 7 bases map to TRBD1. There are 15 residues in the CDR3. CDR1 is MDHEN and CDR2 is SYDVKM in the germline V gene. The J segment lost 4 bases and the V segment lost 5 bases, leaving 9 bases of the junction unmatched.

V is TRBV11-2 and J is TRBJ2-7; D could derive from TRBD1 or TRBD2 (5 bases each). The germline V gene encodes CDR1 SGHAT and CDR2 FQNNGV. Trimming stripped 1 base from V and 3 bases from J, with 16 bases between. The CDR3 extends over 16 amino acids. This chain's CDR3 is CASSLGGPGPLYEQYF. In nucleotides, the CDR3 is TGTGCCAGCAGCTTAGGAGGTCCGGGACCGCTCTACGAGCAGTACTTC.

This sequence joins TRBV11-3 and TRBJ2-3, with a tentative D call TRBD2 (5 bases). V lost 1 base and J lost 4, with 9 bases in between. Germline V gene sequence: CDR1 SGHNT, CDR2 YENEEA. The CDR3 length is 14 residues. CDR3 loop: CASSLGGSSDTQYF. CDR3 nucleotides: TGTGCCAGCAGCTTAGGAGGGAGTTCAGATACGCAGTATTTT.

Written as DNA, the CDR3 is TGTGCCAGTAGTATAGCACTAGCCTACGAGCAGTACTTC. It specifies CASSIALAYEQYF. The chain has TRBV19 and TRBJ2-7; D is perhaps TRBD2 (5 bases). CDR3 length: 13 amino acids. V lost 1 base, J lost 2 bases, and 6 bases lay in between. Germline CDR1 and CDR2: LNHDA and SQIVND (reference sequence).

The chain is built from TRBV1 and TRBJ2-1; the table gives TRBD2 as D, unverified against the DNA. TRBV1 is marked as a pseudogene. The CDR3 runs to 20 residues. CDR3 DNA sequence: TGCACCAGCAGCCAAACGTTCGAGACTAGCGGGGTTTGCTCCTACAATGAGCAGTTCTTC. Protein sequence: CTSSQTFETSGVCSYNEQFF.

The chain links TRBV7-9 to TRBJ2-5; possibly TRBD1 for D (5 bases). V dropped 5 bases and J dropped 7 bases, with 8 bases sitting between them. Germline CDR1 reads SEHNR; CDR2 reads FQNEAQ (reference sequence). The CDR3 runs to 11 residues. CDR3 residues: CASSPTGTQYF. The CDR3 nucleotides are TGTGCCAGCAGCCCTACAGGGACCCAGTACTTC. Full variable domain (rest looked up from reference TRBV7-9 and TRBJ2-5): DTGVSQNPRHKITKRGQNVTFRCDPISEHNRLYWYRQTLGQGPEFLTYFQNEAQLEKSRLLSDRFSAERPKGSFSTLEIQRTEQGDSAMYLCASSPTGTQYFGPGTRLLVL.

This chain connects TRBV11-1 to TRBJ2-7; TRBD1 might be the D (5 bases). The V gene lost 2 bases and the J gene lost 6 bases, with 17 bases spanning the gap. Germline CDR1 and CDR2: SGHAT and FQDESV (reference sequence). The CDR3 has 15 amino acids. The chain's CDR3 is CASSLLRGAGLEQYF. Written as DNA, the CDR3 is TGTGCCAGCAGCTTATTACGTGGGGCAGGGCTCGAGCAGTACTTC.